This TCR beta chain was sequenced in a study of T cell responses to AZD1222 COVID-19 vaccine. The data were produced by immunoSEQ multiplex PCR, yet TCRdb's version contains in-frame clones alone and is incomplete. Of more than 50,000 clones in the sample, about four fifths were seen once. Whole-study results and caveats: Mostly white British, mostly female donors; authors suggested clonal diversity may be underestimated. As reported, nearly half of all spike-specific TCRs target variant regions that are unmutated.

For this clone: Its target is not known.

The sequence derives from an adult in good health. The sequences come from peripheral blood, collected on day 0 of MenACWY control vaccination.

This CDR3 is CASRLAGGGTDTQYF. The CDR3 DNA sequence: TGTGCCAGCAGACTAGCGGGGGGAGGCACAGATACGCAGTATTTT. The genes are TRBV7-2 and TRBJ2-3, with 12 bases matching TRBD2. The germline V gene encodes CDR1 SGHTA and CDR2 FQGNSA. Losses at the gene ends were 6 bases for V and 1 base for J; bases not matched to a gene: 2. The CDR3 has 15 amino acids.